The rows below give T cell receptor beta chains drawn from one sample of a study of T cell changes during pregnancy in multiple sclerosis. Method: immunoSEQ multiplex PCR; TCRdb's copy keeps in-frame clones and lacks some. The sample carries about 56,000 clones, around nine tenths recorded once. The starting material was peripheral blood, obtained after pregnancy. Every receptor here comes from a female donor with multiple sclerosis, enrolled in a pregnancy study. The CDR3 runs from the conserved cysteine through the conserved F or W. Fields, in order: J gene, D gene, clone size, V gene, CDR3 DNA, CDR3 protein. The D gene is left open where the match is weak. Clone size is stated in some rows and not others, as once, few, many or a class when expanded.

TRBJ1-5	-	-	TRBV28	TGTGCCAGCAGGACCACGGGGGAACTAAAGCCCCAGCATTTT	CASRTTGELKPQHF
TRBJ1-4	-	-	TRBV6-5	TGTGCCAGCAGTCGACAGACTAATGAAAAACTGTTTTTT	CASSRQTNEKLFF
TRBJ1-6	TRBD1	few	TRBV19	TGTGCCAGTAGCTCACACCGGGACAGGAATTCACCCCTCCACTTT	CASSSHRDRNSPLHF
TRBJ1-4	TRBD1	-	TRBV5-1	TGCGCCAGCAGCATGATGACAGGGGGAAGGGAAAAACTGTTTTTT	CASSMMTGGREKLFF
TRBJ1-4	TRBD1	-	TRBV2	TGTGCCAGCAGCGACAGGGACATTAATGAAAAACTGTTTTTT	CASSDRDINEKLFF
TRBJ1-2	-	-	TRBV19	TGTGCCAGTAGGACAGACCGTAACTATGGCTACACCTTC	CASRTDRNYGYTF
TRBJ1-2	-	-	TRBV7-9	TGTGCCAGCAGCTCCACAGGGAGTGGCTACACCTTC	CASSSTGSGYTF
TRBJ1-1	TRBD1	-	TRBV2	TGTGCCAGCAGTGAAAACAGGGGCGCTGAAGCTTTCTTT	CASSENRGAEAFF
TRBJ2-1	TRBD2	-	TRBV18	TGTGCCAGCTCACCACTGGCTAGCGGGACTACCTACAATGAGCAGTTCTTC	CASSPLASGTTYNEQFF
TRBJ2-7	TRBD2	-	TRBV30	TGTGCCTGGAGTCCCTCTCCCGGGACTAGCGGAGTCTACGAGCAGTACTTC	CAWSPSPGTSGVYEQYF
TRBJ1-5	-	-	TRBV6-4	TGTGCCAGCAGTGAAGAGGCGAGCAATCAGCCCCAGCATTTT	CASSEEASNQPQHF
TRBJ2-5	TRBD2	-	TRBV30	TGTGCCTGGAGTCTATTGGGGACTAGCGTAGAGACCCAGTACTTC	CAWSLLGTSVETQYF
TRBJ2-2	TRBD2	-	TRBV11-3	TGTGCCAGCAGCGCCGGGGGGGTCTACACCGGGGAGCTGTTTTTT	CASSAGGVYTGELFF
TRBJ2-7	-	-	TRBV27	TGTGCCAGCAGTTCTGGGGCAGGGATTGTCTACGAGCAGTACTTC	CASSSGAGIVYEQYF
TRBJ2-5	TRBD1	-	TRBV9	TGTGCCAGCAGCGAGGAGACAGGGTGGGTCCAAGAGACCCAGTACTTC	CASSEETGWVQETQYF
TRBJ2-7	TRBD1	-	TRBV4-3	TGCGCCAGCAGCCTTGGGGCAGGGGGTCCTTACGAGCAGTACTTC	CASSLGAGGPYEQYF
TRBJ2-5	-	-	TRBV29-1	TGCAGCGTTGAAGATCCCGGAAAGCGGGAGACCCAGTACTTC	CSVEDPGKRETQYF
TRBJ1-2	-	once	TRBV10-3	TGTGCCATCACCGCCGACAGTTACTATGGCTACACCTTC	CAITADSYYGYTF
TRBJ1-2	TRBD1	-	TRBV6-5	TGTGCCAGCACAGCCCCGGGACAGGGAATTTATGGCTACACCTTC	CASTAPGQGIYGYTF
TRBJ1-1	TRBD1	-	TRBV9	TGTGCCAGCAGCGCCGACAGGGGAACTGAAGCTTTCTTT	CASSADRGTEAFF
TRBJ2-1	-	-	TRBV9	TGTGCCAGCAGCGTAGGGGGCTTCAGTGAGCAGTTCTTC	CASSVGGFSEQFF
TRBJ2-7	TRBD1	-	TRBV2	TGTGCCAGCAGTACCACAGGGGGCGAGCAGTACTTC	CASSTTGGEQYF
TRBJ1-1	TRBD1	few	TRBV29-1	TGCAGCGTTCGACAGGGGTGGGGTATGAACACTGAAGCTTTCTTT	CSVRQGWGMNTEAFF
TRBJ1-5	TRBD1	-	TRBV2	TGTGCCAGCAGCTCGGGACAGTTACAGCCCCAGCATTTT	CASSSGQLQPQHF
TRBJ2-1	-	once	TRBV5-1	TGCGCCAGCAGCTCGGAGGGCCTCAATGAGCAGTTCTTC	CASSSEGLNEQFF
TRBJ2-7	TRBD1	-	TRBV25-1	TGTGCCAGCATGCCACAGGGGATCTCCTACGAGCAGTACTTC	CASMPQGISYEQYF
TRBJ1-4	-	-	TRBV28	TGTGCCAGCAGTTTAGGAGGGGCAGCTAATGAAAAACTGTTTTTT	CASSLGGAANEKLFF
TRBJ2-7	TRBD2	-	TRBV9	TGTGCCAGCGGGCAGACTAGCGGGGGGGTGCAGTACTTC	CASGQTSGGVQYF
TRBJ1-2	TRBD1	-	TRBV4-1	TGCGCCAGCAGCCACTCCGGGACAGGGAGCTTAAATAACTATGGCTACACCTTC	CASSHSGTGSLNNYGYTF
TRBJ1-5	-	-	TRBV7-2	TGTGCCAGCAGCTTCAGGGGTCAGCCCCAGCATTTT	CASSFRGQPQHF
TRBJ2-2	-	-	TRBV6-5	TGTGCCAGCACCCGACTTTCGGTGAACACCGGGGAGCTGTTTTTT	CASTRLSVNTGELFF
TRBJ1-2	-	few	TRBV18	TGTGCCAGCTCACCACTTGGACAGTATTATGGCTACACCTTC	CASSPLGQYYGYTF
TRBJ1-2	-	-	TRBV28	TGTGCCAGCAGTTTACCGAGGTACAACTATGGCTACACCTTC	CASSLPRYNYGYTF
TRBJ1-1	TRBD1	-	TRBV6-1	TGTGCCAGCACTGGGACAGGGATAGTCACTGAAGCTTTCTTT	CASTGTGIVTEAFF
TRBJ1-1	-	-	TRBV20-1	TGCAGTGCTAGAGATCGGGGGGAGGCTTTCTTT	CSARDRGEAFF
TRBJ1-2	TRBD1	-	TRBV5-1	TGCGCCAGCAGCTTCGGGACAGGGGGCTTTGGGGCTGGCTACACCTTC	CASSFGTGGFGAGYTF
TRBJ1-1	-	few	TRBV29-1	TGCAGCGTTGAAGACGGGCGCGGGTCTTTCTTT	CSVEDGRGSFF
TRBJ1-1	-	-	TRBV6-7	TGTGCCAGCAGTTACGGCAGGGCTCCTTACATGAACACTGAAGCTTTCTTT	CASSYGRAPYMNTEAFF
TRBJ1-4	TRBD1	few	TRBV9	TGTGCCAGCAGCCGGGACAGGGATTCTGAAAAACTGTTTTTT	CASSRDRDSEKLFF
TRBJ2-7	-	-	TRBV7-9	TGTGCCAGCAGCTTATTGGGCGCAGAGAGCTCCTACGAGCAGTACTTC	CASSLLGAESSYEQYF
TRBJ2-2	-	-	TRBV27	TGTGCCAGCAGTGTCTACAGGGCCTCGAACACCGGGGAGCTGTTTTTT	CASSVYRASNTGELFF
TRBJ1-2	-	few	TRBV5-1	TGCGCCAGCAGCTTGCTGAACCTAAACTCTGGCTACACCTTC	CASSLLNLNSGYTF
TRBJ2-7	-	-	TRBV14	TGTGCCAGCAGCCAATATTCAGTCGACGAGCAGTACTTC	CASSQYSVDEQYF
TRBJ2-5	-	-	TRBV29-1	TGCAGCGCAGCGGAAGGTGGGGAGACCCAGTACTTC	CSAAEGGETQYF
TRBJ2-5	TRBD2	-	TRBV7-2	TGTGCCAGCAGCTTTTTCCTTAGCGGGGGGATAGGGACCCAGTACTTC	CASSFFLSGGIGTQYF
TRBJ2-3	TRBD2	-	TRBV6-1	TGTGCCAGCTCGACCGGGACTAGTGGAGATACGCAGTATTTT	CASSTGTSGDTQYF
TRBJ1-1	-	few	TRBV10-3	TGTGCCATCAGTGAGGTCGGGGGGAACACTGAAGCTTTCTTT	CAISEVGGNTEAFF
TRBJ1-1	TRBD1	-	TRBV4-3	TGCGCCAGCAGCCAAGATGCCGTGACAGGGGAGGGCACTGAAGCTTTCTTT	CASSQDAVTGEGTEAFF
TRBJ2-1	TRBD2	-	TRBV11-3	TGTGCCAGCAGCTATCGACTAGCCGGTACGCAGTTCTTC	CASSYRLAGTQFF
TRBJ1-2	-	few	TRBV2	TGTGCCAGCTATCGGGACACTAACTATGGCTACACCTTC	CASYRDTNYGYTF
TRBJ2-5	-	-	TRBV18	TGTGCCAGCTCACTGATGGGCGGGGAAGAGACCCAGTACTTC	CASSLMGGEETQYF
TRBJ2-3	TRBD1	-	TRBV16	TGTGCCAGCAGCCAATTGGACCGGACAGGTCCTCAGTATTTT	CASSQLDRTGPQYF
TRBJ1-3	-	-	TRBV6-5	TGTGCCAGCAGTTACTCCCTACAGGTCTCTGGAAACACCATATATTTT	CASSYSLQVSGNTIYF
TRBJ2-5	TRBD2	-	TRBV7-9	TGTGCCAGCAGCTTAGGACTAGCGGGGGGCGAGGTCACAGAGACCCAGTACTTC	CASSLGLAGGEVTETQYF
TRBJ2-3	-	-	TRBV6-5	TGTGCCAGCAGTTACGGGCTAGCGATTCCAGATACGCAGTATTTT	CASSYGLAIPDTQYF